The rows below give T cell receptor beta chains drawn from one sample of a study of vaccination effects on CD4 cells after COVID-19. Measured with immunoSEQ multiplex PCR; TCRdb has only the in-frame clones, and not every one. Among about 14,000 clones, around three quarters were seen once, and the ten largest hold under 20%. Their target antigens are unknown. The sample was CD4+ T cells from PBMCs cultured with SARS-CoV-2 spike peptides, taken after COVID-19 vaccination. These receptors were taken from a human donor who had a prior SARS-CoV-2 infection. The CDR3 runs from the conserved cysteine through the conserved F or W. D genes are given only for firm matches. Where a row states a size, it is once, few, many or the class of an expanded clone; other rows omit it.

J | size | D | V | CDR3 | DNA
TRBJ1-3 | - | - | TRBV10-3 | CAISESGSGNTIYF | TGTGCCATCAGTGAGTCTGGGTCTGGAAACACCATATATTTT
TRBJ2-6 | - | - | TRBV6-5 | CASSNPFSGANVLTF | TGTGCCAGCAGTAACCCCTTCTCTGGGGCCAACGTCCTGACTTTC
TRBJ2-2 | - | - | TRBV19 | CASSTKHGRSNTGELFF | TGTGCCAGTAGTACGAAACACGGACGGTCGAACACCGGGGAGCTGTTTTTT
TRBJ1-2 | - | TRBD1 | TRBV2 | CASLPGTARVMGGYTF | TGTGCCAGCCTACCCGGGACAGCCCGGGTGATGGGTGGCTACACCTTC
TRBJ1-6 | - | TRBD1 | TRBV6-2/TRBV6-3 | CASSDRGAAYNSPLHF | TGTGCCAGCAGCGACAGGGGGGCGGCCTATAATTCACCCCTCCACTTT
TRBJ2-5 | - | TRBD1 | TRBV29-1 | CSGWTGEETQYF | TGCAGCGGATGGACAGGGGAAGAGACCCAGTACTTC
TRBJ2-6 | - | - | TRBV27 | CASSFVGSGANVLTF | TGTGCCAGCAGTTTCGTGGGCTCTGGGGCCAACGTCCTGACTTTC
TRBJ2-5 | - | - | TRBV6-5 | CASSYQARAYQETQYF | TGTGCCAGCAGTTACCAGGCAAGAGCGTACCAAGAGACCCAGTACTTC
TRBJ2-7 | - | TRBD1 | TRBV14 | CASSQDKMTGVIKQYF | TGTGCCAGCAGCCAAGATAAAATGACAGGGGTGATAAAGCAGTACTTC
TRBJ1-1 | - | - | TRBV20-1 | CSASGNWNTEAFF | TGCAGTGCTAGTGGCAACTGGAACACTGAAGCTTTCTTT
TRBJ2-4 | - | - | TRBV29-1 | CSVDFRRHAPIAKNIQYF | TGCAGCGTTGATTTCCGGCGGCACGCACCTATAGCCAAAAACATTCAGTACTTC
TRBJ2-2 | - | - | TRBV24-1 | CATSDPSTNTGELFF | TGTGCCACCAGTGATCCAAGCACGAACACCGGGGAGCTGTTTTTT
TRBJ2-3 | - | - | TRBV10-3 | CAISEVRADTQYF | TGTGCCATCAGTGAGGTGCGGGCAGATACGCAGTATTTT
TRBJ2-3 | - | - | TRBV24-1 | CATSEPGTDTQYF | TGTGCCACCAGTGAACCAGGCACAGATACGCAGTATTTT
TRBJ1-5 | few | - | TRBV9 | CASSRTDSNQPQHF | TGTGCCAGCAGCCGGACAGATAGCAATCAGCCCCAGCATTTT
TRBJ1-3 | once | - | TRBV7-6 | CASSLADGGSGNTIYF | TGTGCCAGCAGCTTAGCTGACGGCGGCTCTGGAAACACCATATATTTT
TRBJ2-1 | - | TRBD2 | TRBV4-3 | CASSQGASGRWNEQFF | TGCGCCAGCAGCCAAGGTGCTAGCGGGAGATGGAATGAGCAGTTCTTC
TRBJ1-1 | - | TRBD1 | TRBV7-9 | CASSPRTGGGFPEAFF | TGTGCCAGCAGCCCTAGGACAGGGGGCGGGTTCCCTGAAGCTTTCTTT
TRBJ1-2 | - | - | TRBV12-3/TRBV12-4 | CASSPTGNYGYTF | TGTGCCAGCAGCCCGACCGGCAACTATGGCTACACCTTC
TRBJ1-2 | - | TRBD1 | TRBV7-2 | CASSNRGNYGYTF | TGTGCCAGCAGCAACAGGGGTAACTATGGCTACACCTTC
TRBJ1-5 | - | - | TRBV7-2 | CASSSDMAHQPQHF | TGTGCCAGCAGCTCGGACATGGCGCATCAGCCCCAGCATTTT
TRBJ2-5 | - | TRBD2 | TRBV24-1 | CATSDLGLAGGNQETQYF | TGTGCCACCAGTGATTTAGGGCTAGCGGGGGGAAACCAAGAGACCCAGTACTTC
TRBJ1-6 | - | - | TRBV2 | CASDSLALNSPLHF | TGTGCCAGCGATTCTTTAGCCTTGAATTCACCCCTCCACTTT
TRBJ1-4 | - | TRBD1 | TRBV5-8 | CASRVGWDRVEKLFF | TGTGCCAGCAGGGTGGGATGGGACAGAGTTGAAAAACTGTTTTTT
TRBJ2-7 | - | - | TRBV3-1/TRBV3-2 | CASTQRGAGYEQYF | TGTGCCAGCACCCAGAGGGGGGCGGGCTACGAGCAGTACTTC
TRBJ2-7 | - | TRBD2 | TRBV5-4 | CASSSTSGRLYEQYF | TGTGCCAGCAGCTCGACTAGCGGGAGGCTCTACGAGCAGTACTTC
TRBJ1-2 | once | - | TRBV18 | CASSPEVSYGYTF | TGTGCCAGCTCACCAGAGGTTTCCTATGGCTACACCTTC
TRBJ1-4 | - | - | TRBV5-1 | CASSLGALTGDGEKLFF | TGCGCCAGCAGCTTGGGTGCCCTGACGGGGGATGGTGAAAAACTGTTTTTT
TRBJ2-3 | - | TRBD2 | TRBV9 | CASSVGGGAWDTQYF | TGTGCCAGCAGCGTAGGCGGGGGGGCGTGGGATACGCAGTATTTT
TRBJ2-5 | - | - | TRBV7-2 | CASSLVPETQYF | TGTGCCAGCAGCTTAGTTCCGGAGACCCAGTACTTC
TRBJ2-7 | few | TRBD1 | TRBV18 | CASSPGQQDYEQYF | TGTGCCAGCTCACCGGGACAGCAGGACTACGAGCAGTACTTC
TRBJ2-5 | - | - | TRBV5-4 | CASSAGTAAQETQYF | TGTGCCAGCAGCGCCGGGACGGCAGCTCAAGAGACCCAGTACTTC
TRBJ2-3 | - | - | TRBV9 | CASSAFERTTDTQYF | TGTGCCAGCAGCGCTTTCGAGAGAACCACAGATACGCAGTATTTT
TRBJ1-6 | - | - | TRBV10-2 | CASSVQGERSPLHF | TGCGCCAGCAGTGTCCAGGGTGAACGATCACCCCTCCACTTT
TRBJ2-3 | - | - | TRBV19 | CASSMGRPDTQYF | TGTGCCAGTAGTATGGGCAGACCAGATACGCAGTATTTT
TRBJ1-1 | - | - | TRBV10-2 | CASSESFGHLMNTEAFF | TGCGCCAGCAGTGAGTCGTTTGGACACCTTATGAACACTGAAGCTTTCTTT
TRBJ1-3 | - | - | TRBV5-4 | CASSPGFNSGNTIYF | TGTGCCAGCAGCCCAGGGTTCAACTCTGGAAACACCATATATTTT